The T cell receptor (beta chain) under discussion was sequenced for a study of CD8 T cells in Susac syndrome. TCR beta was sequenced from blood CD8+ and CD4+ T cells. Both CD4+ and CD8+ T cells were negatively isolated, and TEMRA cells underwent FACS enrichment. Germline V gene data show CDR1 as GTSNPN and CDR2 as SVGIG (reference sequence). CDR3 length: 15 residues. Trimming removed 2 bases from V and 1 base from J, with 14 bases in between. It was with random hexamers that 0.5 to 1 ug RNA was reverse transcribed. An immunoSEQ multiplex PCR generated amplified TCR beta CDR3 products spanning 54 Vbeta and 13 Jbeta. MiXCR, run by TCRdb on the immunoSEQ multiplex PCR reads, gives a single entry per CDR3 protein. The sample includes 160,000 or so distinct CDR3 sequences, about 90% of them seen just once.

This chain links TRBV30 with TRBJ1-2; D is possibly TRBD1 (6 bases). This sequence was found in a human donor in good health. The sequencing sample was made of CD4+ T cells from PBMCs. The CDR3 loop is CAWSQMGAFNYGYTF. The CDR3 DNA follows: TGTGCCTGGAGTCAAATGGGGGCGTTTAACTATGGCTACACCTTC.